The sequence of this T cell receptor beta chain was determined in a study of blood T cell repertoires in COVID-19. Profiling relied on immunoSEQ multiplex PCR, and the TCRdb table lists in-frame clones only, not all of them. The table has some 83,000 clones, around nine tenths seen once. From germline, CDR1 is LGHNA and CDR2 YSLEER. V was trimmed by 0 bases and J by 3 bases, leaving 17 bases between them. The CDR3 is made up of 17 amino acids. Input material: peripheral blood. The J gene is TRBJ1-1, the V gene TRBV4-3; tentatively, D is TRBD1 (6 bases). The receptor comes from a woman at least 80 years old with active or convalescent COVID-19. The CDR3 coding sequence is TGCGCCAGCAGCCAAGAGGCCTATGCGGGGGCTGACACTGAAGCTTTCTTT. It yields the protein CASSQEAYAGADTEAFF.